This T cell receptor beta chain was obtained from a study of early T cells in non-severe SARS-CoV-2 infection. This clonotype was detected only a few times. Individual cDNA molecules carried attached unique molecular identifiers. MiXCR, applied by TCRdb to the 5' RACE reads, yields one record per CDR3 protein. The sample records 66,000 or so distinct CDR3 sequences, under 15% being singletons. Trimming at V came to 3 bases and at J to 5 bases, leaving 3 bases not matched to a gene. This CDR3 has 14 residues. In germline, CDR1 is SGHNT, CDR2 YYREEE (reference sequence). Sequencing was performed on whole blood. The chain is built from TRBV5-4 and TRBJ2-3; TRBD2 matches at 10 bases. The clonotype comes from an adult who was a healthcare worker with PCR-confirmed SARS-CoV-2 infection or an uninfected control (not recorded which). The CDR3, as DNA: TGTGCCAGCAGCTCCCGGACTAGCGGAGATACGCAGTATTTT. Translation: CASSSRTSGDTQYF. Looking up the rest from reference TRBV5-4 and TRBJ2-3 gives the full variable domain: ETGVTQSPTHLIKTRGQQVTLRCSSQSGHNTVSWYQQALGQGPQFIFQYYREEENGRGNFPPRFSGLQFPNYSSELNVNALELDDSALYLCASSSRTSGDTQYFGPGTRLTVL.